This TCR beta chain was sequenced during a study of regulatory T cells in long-lasting Graves disease. This clonotype was counted a single time. Germline V CDR1 and CDR2: SGHRS, YFSETQ. This CDR3 is 18 amino acids long. As for time point: newly diagnosed GD, antithyroid drugs for less than 3 months. Isolated PBMC RNA provided the starting material for the TCR library. As a group, patients came from one endocrinology department in Xi'an, China. A volume of roughly 9.9 milliliters of peripheral blood was collected in EDTA tubes. Construction of the TCR beta libraries employed iRepertoire HTBI primers in conjunction with Arm-PCR of CDR3 regions. Using its own MiXCR run on the multiplex PCR reads, TCRdb lists one record per CDR3 protein. The sample records about 560,000 distinct CDR3 sequences, roughly 15% being singletons. This sample was also put to use in a study of T cells in Graves' hyperthyroidism and ophthalmopathy. That paper notes: First-round RT-PCR of the TCR CDR3 relied on the HTBI primer set. The model predicted ophthalmopathy a median around six months before onset.

The sample in question was peripheral blood mononuclear cells (PBMCs), obtained at new diagnosis, from a patient treated with antithyroid drugs. V usage is TRBV5-1 and J usage is TRBJ2-1; the D gene is possibly TRBD1 (6 bases). The DNA end is more similar to TRBJ2-5, so the J call may be wrong. This TCR was recovered from a man aged 18 to 35 with Graves disease. CDR3 DNA sequence: TGCGCCAGCAGCTTGGTTTACCTCCCGGACAGAAAGCAAGAGACCCAGTACTTC. It codes for CASSLVYLPDRKQETQYF.